This TCR beta chain appears in the sequencing data of a study of blood T cell repertoires in COVID-19. Study-wide background: Collection of acute and convalescent COVID-19 samples took place in the United States, Italy and Spain. Sources were T cells, B-cell-depleted T cells, or PBMCs; the material itself was cDNA or gDNA.

Source study methods: The authors estimated nucleated cell counts from reference gene primer amplification. The data were produced by immunoSEQ multiplex PCR, yet TCRdb's version contains in-frame clones alone and is incomplete. The V and J calls and clone size were taken over from that table, and D and trimming were inferred from the DNA. The sample contains under 95,000 clones, under 85% of which appear only once. CDR3 length: 14 residues. CDR1 is LNHDA, CDR2 SQIVND, per germline (reference sequence). With V trimmed by 6 bases and J by 3 bases, 5 bases remained unmatched. The chain combines TRBV19 with TRBJ2-1; 7 bases line up with TRBD2. Sequencing input: peripheral blood. The TCR comes from a woman older than 75 with acute or convalescent COVID-19. The CDR3 is CASRRPGGYNEQFF. The CDR3 coding sequence is TGTGCCAGTAGAAGACCGGGAGGCTACAATGAGCAGTTCTTC.